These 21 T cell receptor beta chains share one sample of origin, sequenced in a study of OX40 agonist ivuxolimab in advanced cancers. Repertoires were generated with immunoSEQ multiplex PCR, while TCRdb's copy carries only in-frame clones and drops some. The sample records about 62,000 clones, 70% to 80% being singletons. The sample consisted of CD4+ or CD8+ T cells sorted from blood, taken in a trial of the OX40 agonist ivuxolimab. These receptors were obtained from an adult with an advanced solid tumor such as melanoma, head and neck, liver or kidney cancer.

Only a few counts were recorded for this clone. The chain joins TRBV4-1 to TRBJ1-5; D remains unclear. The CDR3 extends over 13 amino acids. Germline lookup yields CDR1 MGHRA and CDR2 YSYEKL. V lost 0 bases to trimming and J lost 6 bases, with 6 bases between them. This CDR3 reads CASSQDGFQPQHF. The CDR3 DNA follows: TGCGCCAGCAGCCAAGATGGCTTTCAGCCCCAGCATTTT.

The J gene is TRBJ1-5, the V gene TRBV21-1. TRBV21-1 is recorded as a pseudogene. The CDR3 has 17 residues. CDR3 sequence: CASSKVFKRAGREPQHF. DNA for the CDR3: TGTGCCAGCAGCAAAGTTTTCAAGAGGGCAGGGCGTGAGCCCCAGCATTTT.

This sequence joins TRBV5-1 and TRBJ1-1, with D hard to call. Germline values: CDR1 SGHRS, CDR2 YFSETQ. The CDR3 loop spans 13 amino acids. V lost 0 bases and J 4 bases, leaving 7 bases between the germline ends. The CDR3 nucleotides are TGCGCCAGCAGCTTGGTAGGGAGCACTGAAGCTTTCTTT. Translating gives CASSLVGSTEAFF. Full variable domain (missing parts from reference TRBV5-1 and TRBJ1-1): KAGVTQTPRYLIKTRGQQVTLSCSPISGHRSVSWYQQTPGQGLQFLFEYFSETQRNKGNFPGRFSGRQFSNSRSEMNVSTLELGDSALYLCASSLVGSTEAFFGQGTRLTVV.

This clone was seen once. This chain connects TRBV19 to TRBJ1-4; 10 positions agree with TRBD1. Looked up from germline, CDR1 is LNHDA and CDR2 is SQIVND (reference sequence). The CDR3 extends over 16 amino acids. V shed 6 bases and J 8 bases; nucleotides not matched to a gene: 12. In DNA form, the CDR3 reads TGTGCCAGTAGGTCCGGGACAGGGGTGTTAGAAGAAAAACTGTTTTTT. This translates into CASRSGTGVLEEKLFF.

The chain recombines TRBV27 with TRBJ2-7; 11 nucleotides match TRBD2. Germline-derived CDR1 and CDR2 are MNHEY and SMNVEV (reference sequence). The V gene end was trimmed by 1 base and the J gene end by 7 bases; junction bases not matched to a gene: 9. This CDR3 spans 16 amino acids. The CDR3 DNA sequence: TGTGCCAGCAGTTTATTGGCGGAACTAGCGGGAGCTGAGCAGTACTTC. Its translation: CASSLLAELAGAEQYF.

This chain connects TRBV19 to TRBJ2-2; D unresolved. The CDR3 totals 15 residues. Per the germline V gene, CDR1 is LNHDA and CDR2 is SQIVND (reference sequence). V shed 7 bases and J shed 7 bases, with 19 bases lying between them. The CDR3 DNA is TGTGCCAGTATCCGCCCGAATCTACCCAACGGGGAGCTGTTTTTT. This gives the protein CASIRPNLPNGELFF. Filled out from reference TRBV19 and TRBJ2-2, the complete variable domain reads DGGITQSPKYLFRKEGQNVTLSCEQNLNHDAMYWYRQDPGQGLRLIYYSQIVNDFQKGDIAEGYSVSREKKESFPLTVTSAQKNPTAFYLCASIRPNLPNGELFFGEGSRLTVL.

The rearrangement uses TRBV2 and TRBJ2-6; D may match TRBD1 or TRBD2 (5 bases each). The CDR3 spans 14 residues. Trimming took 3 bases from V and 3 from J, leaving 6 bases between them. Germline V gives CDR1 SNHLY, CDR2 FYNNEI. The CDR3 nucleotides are TGTGCCAGCAGTGAGAGGGGTGGGGCCAACGTCCTGACTTTC. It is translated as CASSERGGANVLTF.

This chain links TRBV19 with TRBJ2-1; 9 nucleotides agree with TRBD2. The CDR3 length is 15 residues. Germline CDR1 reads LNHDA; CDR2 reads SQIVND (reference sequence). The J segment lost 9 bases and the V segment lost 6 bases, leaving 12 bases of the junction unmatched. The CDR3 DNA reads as TGTGCCAGTAGGTTGACTAGCGGAGCCGGAGTTGAGCAGTTCTTC. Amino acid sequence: CASRLTSGAGVEQFF.

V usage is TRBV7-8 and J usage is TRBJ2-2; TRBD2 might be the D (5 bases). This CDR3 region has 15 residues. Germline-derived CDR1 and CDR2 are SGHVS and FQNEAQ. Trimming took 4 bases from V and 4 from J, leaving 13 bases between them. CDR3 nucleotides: TGTGCCAGCAGCTCACGGGGTTTGGTCACCGGGGAGCTGTTTTTT. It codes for CASSSRGLVTGELFF.

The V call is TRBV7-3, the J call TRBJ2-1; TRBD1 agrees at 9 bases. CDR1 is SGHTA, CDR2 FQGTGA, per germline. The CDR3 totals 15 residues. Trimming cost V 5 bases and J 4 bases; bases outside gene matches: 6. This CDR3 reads CASSPGQGTYNEQFF. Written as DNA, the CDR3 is TGTGCCAGCAGCCCGGGACAGGGCACTTACAATGAGCAGTTCTTC.

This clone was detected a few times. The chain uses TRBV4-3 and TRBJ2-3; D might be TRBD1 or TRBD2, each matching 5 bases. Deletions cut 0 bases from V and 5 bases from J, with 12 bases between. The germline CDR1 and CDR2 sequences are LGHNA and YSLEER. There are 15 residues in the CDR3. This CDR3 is CASSQDLAGRDTQYF. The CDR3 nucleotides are TGCGCCAGCAGCCAAGATTTGGCAGGGAGAGATACGCAGTATTTT.

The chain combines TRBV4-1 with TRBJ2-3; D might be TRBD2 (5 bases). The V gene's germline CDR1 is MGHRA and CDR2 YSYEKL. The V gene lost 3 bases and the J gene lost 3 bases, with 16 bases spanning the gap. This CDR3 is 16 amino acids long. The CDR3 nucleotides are TGCGCCAGCAGCCACCCTGATAGTGGCGGGACAGATACGCAGTATTTT. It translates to CASSHPDSGGTDTQYF.

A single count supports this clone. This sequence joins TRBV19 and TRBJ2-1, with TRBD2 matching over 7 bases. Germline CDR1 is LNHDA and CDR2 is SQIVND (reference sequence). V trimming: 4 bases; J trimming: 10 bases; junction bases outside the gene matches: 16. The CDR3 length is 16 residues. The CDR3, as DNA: TGTGCCAGTAGTAGGGAATACGGGAGGACGCGTAGAGAGCAGTTCTTC. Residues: CASSREYGRTRREQFF.

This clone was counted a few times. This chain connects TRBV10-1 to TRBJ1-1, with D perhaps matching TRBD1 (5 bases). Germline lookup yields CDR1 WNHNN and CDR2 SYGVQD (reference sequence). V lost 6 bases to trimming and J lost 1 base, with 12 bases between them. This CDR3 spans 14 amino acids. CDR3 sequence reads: CASRPGDQNTEAFF. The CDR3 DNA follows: TGCGCCAGCAGACCCGGGGACCAGAACACTGAAGCTTTCTTT.

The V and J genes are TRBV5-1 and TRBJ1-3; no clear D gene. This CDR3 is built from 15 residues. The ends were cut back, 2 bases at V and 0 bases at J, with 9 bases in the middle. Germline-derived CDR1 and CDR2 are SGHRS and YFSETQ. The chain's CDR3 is CASSFGDSSGNTIYF. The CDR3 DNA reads TGCGCCAGCAGCTTTGGGGATAGCTCTGGAAACACCATATATTTT.

This chain's CDR3 is CATSSRASGGIGELFF. The CDR3 nucleotides are TGTGCCACCAGCTCCCGTGCTAGCGGGGGGATCGGGGAGCTGTTTTTT. This chain joins TRBV15 and TRBJ2-2; TRBD2 agrees at 11 bases. The CDR3 contains 16 residues. The V segment lost 5 bases and the J segment 7 bases; nucleotides outside the gene matches: 9. In germline, CDR1 is LNHNV, CDR2 YYDKDF (reference sequence).

The CDR3 sequence is CASSLGPIYEQYF. The DNA for the CDR3 is TGTGCCAGCAGTTTAGGTCCCATCTACGAGCAGTACTTC. The V gene is TRBV28, the J gene TRBJ2-7, with unresolved D. The CDR3 spans 13 residues. V was shortened by 2 bases and J by 3 bases, with 8 bases between the two germline ends. CDR1 is MDHEN, CDR2 SYDVKM, per germline.

The CDR3 DNA follows: TGTGCCATCACGGGGGATGCAGTACCTGGAAACACCATATATTTT. It translates to CAITGDAVPGNTIYF. The chain links TRBV10-3 to TRBJ1-3; D might be TRBD1 (5 bases). The germline V and J ends were trimmed by 7 bases and 2 bases, with 15 bases remaining between them. Germline V gene sequence: CDR1 ENHRY, CDR2 SYGVKD. The CDR3 has 15 amino acids.

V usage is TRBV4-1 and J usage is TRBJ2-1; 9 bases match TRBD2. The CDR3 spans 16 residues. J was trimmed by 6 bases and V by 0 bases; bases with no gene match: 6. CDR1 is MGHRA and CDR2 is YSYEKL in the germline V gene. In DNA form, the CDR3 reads TGCGCCAGCAGCCAAGAGGGCCTAGCGGGGCTCAATGAGCAGTTCTTC. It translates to CASSQEGLAGLNEQFF.

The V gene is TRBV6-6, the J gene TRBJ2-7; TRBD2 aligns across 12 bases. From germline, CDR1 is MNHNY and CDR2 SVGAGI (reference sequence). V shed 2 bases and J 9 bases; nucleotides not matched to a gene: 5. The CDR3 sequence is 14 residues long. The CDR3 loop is CASSYRTSGTPQYF. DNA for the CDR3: TGTGCCAGCAGTTACCGGACTAGCGGGACACCGCAGTACTTC.

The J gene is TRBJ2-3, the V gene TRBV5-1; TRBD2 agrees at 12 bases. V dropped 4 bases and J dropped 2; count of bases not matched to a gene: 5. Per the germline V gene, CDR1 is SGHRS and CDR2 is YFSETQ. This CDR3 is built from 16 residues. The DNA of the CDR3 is TGCGCCAGCAGCAGACGGACTAGCGGGGACACAGATACGCAGTATTTT. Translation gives CASSRRTSGDTDTQYF.